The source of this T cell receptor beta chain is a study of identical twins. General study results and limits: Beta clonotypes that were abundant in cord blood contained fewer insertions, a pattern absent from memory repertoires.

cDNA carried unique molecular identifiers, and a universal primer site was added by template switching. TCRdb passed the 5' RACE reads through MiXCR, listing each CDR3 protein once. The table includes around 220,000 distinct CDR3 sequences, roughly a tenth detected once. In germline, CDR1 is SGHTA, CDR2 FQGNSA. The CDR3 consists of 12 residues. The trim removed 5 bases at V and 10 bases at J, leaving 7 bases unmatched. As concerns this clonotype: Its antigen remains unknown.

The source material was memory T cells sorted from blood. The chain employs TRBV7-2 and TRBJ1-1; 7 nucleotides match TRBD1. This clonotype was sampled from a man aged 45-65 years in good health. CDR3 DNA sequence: TGTGCCAGCAGCCCGGACAGGCTTTTAGCTTTCTTT. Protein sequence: CASSPDRLLAFF.